The next 6 T cell receptor beta chains were all read from a single sample in a study of blood T cell repertoires in COVID-19. Assay: immunoSEQ multiplex PCR; the TCRdb copy retains only in-frame clones and omits some. The data show about 120,000 clones, 70% to 85% seen once. The sample was peripheral blood. These receptors came from a man between 70 and 80 years old with active or convalescent COVID-19.

This clone has just a few counts. The gene calls are TRBV10-2 and TRBJ2-7, with D possibly being TRBD1 (6 bases). Per the germline V gene, CDR1 is WSHSY and CDR2 is SAAADI. Deletions cut 5 bases from V and 3 bases from J, with 8 bases between. The CDR3 extends over 12 amino acids. CDR3 region: CASSKGDYEQYF. The CDR3 DNA reads as TGCGCCAGCAGTAAGGGGGACTACGAGCAGTACTTC.

In nucleotides, the CDR3 is TGTGCCAGCAGCCCCCTCAGGGTTCTAGATACGCAGTATTTT. Protein product: CASSPLRVLDTQYF. The genes are TRBV5-5 and TRBJ2-3; D is perhaps TRBD1 (5 bases). V was trimmed by 4 bases and J by 5 bases, leaving 14 bases between them. Germline CDR1 is SGHKS and CDR2 is YYEKEE (reference sequence). The CDR3 covers 14 residues.

This chain connects TRBV7-9 to TRBJ2-5, with 9 bases identical to TRBD2. The germline gives CDR1 SEHNR, CDR2 FQNEAQ (reference sequence). V dropped 1 base and J dropped 5; count of bases not matched to a gene: 8. There are 16 residues in the CDR3. CDR3 protein: CASSLGGGGVSETQYF. DNA of the CDR3: TGTGCCAGCAGCTTAGGTGGCGGGGGGGTCTCGGAGACCCAGTACTTC.

V and J are TRBV10-2 and TRBJ1-2, with 7 bases that match TRBD1. This CDR3 has 13 residues. The V and J ends lost 4 bases and 6 bases, in that order; junction bases with no gene match: 5. Germline V CDR1 and CDR2: WSHSY, SAAADI. Here the CDR3 reads CASSGQGLDGYTF. The CDR3 nucleotides are TGCGCCAGCAGTGGACAGGGTCTCGATGGCTACACCTTC.

This chain joins TRBV5-1 and TRBJ1-1; TRBD1 matches at 8 bases. CDR3 size: 15 residues. CDR1 is SGHRS, CDR2 YFSETQ, per germline. The trim removed 1 base at V and 3 bases at J, leaving 5 bases unmatched. CDR3 nucleotide sequence: TGCGCCAGCAGCTTGTTAGGACAGGGAGACACTGAAGCTTTCTTT. It yields the protein CASSLLGQGDTEAFF.

The gene calls are TRBV10-2 and TRBJ1-3; 8 nucleotides line up with TRBD1. V gave up 8 bases and J gave up 4 bases; unmatched junction bases: 7. The CDR3 has 14 amino acids. Germline lookup yields CDR1 WSHSY and CDR2 SAAADI. CDR3 in amino acids: CASSNQGAGNTIYF. The CDR3 DNA reads TGCGCCAGCTCTAACCAGGGGGCAGGAAACACCATATATTTT.